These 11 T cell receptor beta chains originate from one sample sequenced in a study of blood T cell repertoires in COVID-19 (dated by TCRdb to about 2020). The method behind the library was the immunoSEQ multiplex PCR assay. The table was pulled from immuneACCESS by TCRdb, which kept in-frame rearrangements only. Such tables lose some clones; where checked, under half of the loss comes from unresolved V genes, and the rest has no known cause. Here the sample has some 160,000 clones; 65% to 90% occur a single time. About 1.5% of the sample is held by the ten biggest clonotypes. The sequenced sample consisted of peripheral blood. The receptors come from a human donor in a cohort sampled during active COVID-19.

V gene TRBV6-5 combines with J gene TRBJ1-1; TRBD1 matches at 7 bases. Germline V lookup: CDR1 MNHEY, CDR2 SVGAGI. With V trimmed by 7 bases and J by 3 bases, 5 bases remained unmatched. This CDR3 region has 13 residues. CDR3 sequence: CASKRQGYTEAFF. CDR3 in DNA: TGTGCCAGCAAGAGACAGGGATACACTGAAGCTTTCTTT.

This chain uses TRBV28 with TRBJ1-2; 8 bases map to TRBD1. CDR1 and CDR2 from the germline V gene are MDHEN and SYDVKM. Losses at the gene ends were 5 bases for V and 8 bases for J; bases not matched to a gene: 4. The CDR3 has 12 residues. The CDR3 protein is CASSGQGGGYTF. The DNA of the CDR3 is TGTGCCAGCAGTGGACAGGGAGGGGGCTACACCTTC.

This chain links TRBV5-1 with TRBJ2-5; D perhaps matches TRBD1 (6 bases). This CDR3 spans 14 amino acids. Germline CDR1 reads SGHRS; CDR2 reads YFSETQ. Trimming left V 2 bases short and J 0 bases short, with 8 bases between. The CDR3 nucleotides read TGCGCCAGCAGCTTTAACAGGGACCAAGAGACCCAGTACTTC. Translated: CASSFNRDQETQYF. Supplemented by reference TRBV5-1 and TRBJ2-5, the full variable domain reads KAGVTQTPRYLIKTRGQQVTLSCSPISGHRSVSWYQQTPGQGLQFLFEYFSETQRNKGNFPGRFSGRQFSNSRSEMNVSTLELGDSALYLCASSFNRDQETQYFGPGTRLLVL.

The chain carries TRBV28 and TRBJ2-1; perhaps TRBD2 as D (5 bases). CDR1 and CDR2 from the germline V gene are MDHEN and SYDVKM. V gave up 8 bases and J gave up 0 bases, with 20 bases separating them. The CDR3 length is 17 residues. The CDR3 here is CASPPFEGFSSYNEQFF. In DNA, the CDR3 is TGTGCCAGCCCCCCGTTTGAGGGATTTAGCTCCTACAATGAGCAGTTCTTC.

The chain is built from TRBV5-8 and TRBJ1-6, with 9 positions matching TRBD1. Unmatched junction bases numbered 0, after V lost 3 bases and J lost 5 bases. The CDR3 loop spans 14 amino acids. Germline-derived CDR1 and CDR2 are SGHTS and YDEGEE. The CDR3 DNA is TGTGCCAGCAGCTGGACAGGGGATAATTCACCCCTCCACTTT. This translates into CASSWTGDNSPLHF.

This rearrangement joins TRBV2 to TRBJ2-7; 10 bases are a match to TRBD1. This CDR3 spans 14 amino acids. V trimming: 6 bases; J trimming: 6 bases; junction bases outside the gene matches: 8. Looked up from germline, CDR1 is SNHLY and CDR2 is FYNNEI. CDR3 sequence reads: CASSSDRGRLEQYF. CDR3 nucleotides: TGTGCCAGCAGCTCTGACAGGGGGCGTCTCGAGCAGTACTTC.

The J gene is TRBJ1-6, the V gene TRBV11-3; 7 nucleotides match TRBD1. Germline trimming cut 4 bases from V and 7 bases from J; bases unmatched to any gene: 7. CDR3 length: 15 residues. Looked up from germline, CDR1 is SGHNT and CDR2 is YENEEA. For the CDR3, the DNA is TGTGCCAGCAGCTCCACCGGGACAGCCAATTCACCCCTCCACTTT. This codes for CASSSTGTANSPLHF.

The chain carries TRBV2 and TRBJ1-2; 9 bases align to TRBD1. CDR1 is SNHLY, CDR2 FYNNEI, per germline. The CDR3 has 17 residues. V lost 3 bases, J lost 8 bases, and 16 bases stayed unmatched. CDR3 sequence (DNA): TGTGCCAGCAGTGATTCTTTCCCGGGACAGGGACTTAAAGGCTACACCTTC. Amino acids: CASSDSFPGQGLKGYTF. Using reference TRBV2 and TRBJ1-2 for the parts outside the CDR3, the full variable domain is EPEVTQTPSHQVTQMGQEVILRCVPISNHLYFYWYRQILGQKVEFLVSFYNNEISEKSEIFDDQFSVERPDGSNFTLKIRSTKLEDSAMYFCASSDSFPGQGLKGYTFGSGTRLTVV.

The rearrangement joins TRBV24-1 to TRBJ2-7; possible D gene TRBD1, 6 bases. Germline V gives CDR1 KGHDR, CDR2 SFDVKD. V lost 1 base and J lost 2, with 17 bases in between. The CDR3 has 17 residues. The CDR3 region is CATSDFSGSKGAYEQYF. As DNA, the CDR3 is TGTGCCACCAGTGATTTTTCAGGGTCTAAGGGGGCCTACGAGCAGTACTTC.

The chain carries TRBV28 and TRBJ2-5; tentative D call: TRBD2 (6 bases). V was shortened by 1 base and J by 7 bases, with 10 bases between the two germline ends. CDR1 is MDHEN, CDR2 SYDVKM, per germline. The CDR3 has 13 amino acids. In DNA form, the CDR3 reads TGTGCCAGCAGTTTATCCGGGGGAAGGACCCAGTACTTC. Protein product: CASSLSGGRTQYF.

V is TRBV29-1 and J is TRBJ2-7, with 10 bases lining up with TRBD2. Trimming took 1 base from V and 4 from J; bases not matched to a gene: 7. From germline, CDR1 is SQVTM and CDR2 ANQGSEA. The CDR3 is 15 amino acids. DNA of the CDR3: TGCAGCGTTGAAGGAGGAAGCGGGAGGGGGTACGAGCAGTACTTC. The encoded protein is CSVEGGSGRGYEQYF.